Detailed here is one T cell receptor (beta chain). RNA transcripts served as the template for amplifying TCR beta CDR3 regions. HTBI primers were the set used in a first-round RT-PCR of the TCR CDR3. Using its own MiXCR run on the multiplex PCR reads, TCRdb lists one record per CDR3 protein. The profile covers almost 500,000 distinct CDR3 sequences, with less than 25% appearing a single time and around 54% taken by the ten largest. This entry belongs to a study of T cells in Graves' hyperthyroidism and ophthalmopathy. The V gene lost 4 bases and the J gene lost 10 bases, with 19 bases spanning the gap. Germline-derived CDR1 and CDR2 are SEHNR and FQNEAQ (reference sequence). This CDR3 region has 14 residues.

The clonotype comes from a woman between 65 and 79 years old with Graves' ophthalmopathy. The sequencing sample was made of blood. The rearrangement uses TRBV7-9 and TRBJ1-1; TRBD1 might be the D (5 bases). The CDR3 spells CASSSRTVLTGAFF. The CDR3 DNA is TGTGCCAGCAGCTCCAGGACTGTACTCACAGGAGCTTTCTTT.